Listed here are 8 T cell receptor beta chains from one sample, sequenced in a study of a mutant IDH1 vaccine in newly diagnosed glioma. Time point specified: week 11, during vaccination. Each vaccine dose was 300 ug of mutant IDH1 20-mer peptide, with topical imiquimod. Clones were sequenced by immunoSEQ multiplex PCR, and TCRdb holds only the in-frame ones, with some missing. The repertoire holds about 130,000 clones, with about four fifths as singletons. Antigens of these TCRs are unknown. Sequenced here: PBMCs, sampled from a glioma patient whose treatment included an IDH1 peptide vaccine. These receptors originate from a man aged 40-50 years with glioma.

This clone was seen just once. The rearrangement joins TRBV5-8 to TRBJ2-7; D gene uncertain. The CDR3 spans 13 residues. V lost 2 bases, J lost 3 bases, and 9 bases lay in between. CDR1 SGHTS and CDR2 YDEGEE come from the germline V gene. The CDR3 DNA sequence: TGTGCCAGCAGCTTAACGAACATCTACGAGCAGTACTTC. The encoded protein is CASSLTNIYEQYF.

The CDR3 region is CASSVQAGVSAKNIQYF. DNA of the CDR3: TGTGCCAGCAGCGTACAGGCAGGGGTCTCAGCCAAAAACATTCAGTACTTC. The chain has TRBV5-6 and TRBJ2-4; D possibly corresponds to TRBD1 (6 bases). Looked up from germline, CDR1 is SGHDT and CDR2 is YYEEEE. This CDR3 spans 17 amino acids. The V end lost 4 bases, the J end lost 0 bases, and 17 bases lay between the germline ends.

The chain has TRBV28 and TRBJ1-5; TRBD1 matches 9 bases. The V and J ends lost 4 bases and 4 bases, in that order; junction bases with no gene match: 11. This CDR3 comprises 17 residues. Looked up from germline, CDR1 is MDHEN and CDR2 is SYDVKM. The chain's CDR3 is CASSSWRGQGNNQPQHF. In DNA form, the CDR3 reads TGTGCCAGCAGTTCCTGGCGCGGACAGGGGAATAATCAGCCCCAGCATTTT.

This chain joins TRBV19 and TRBJ1-5, with 8 nucleotides matching TRBD1. Per the germline V gene, CDR1 is LNHDA and CDR2 is SQIVND (reference sequence). CDR3 length equals 12 residues. With 10 bases clipped from V and 5 bases from J, the junction kept 4 bases outside the gene matches. Here the CDR3 reads CATGQGHQPQHF. CDR3 bases: TGTGCCACCGGACAGGGCCATCAGCCCCAGCATTTT.

The V call is TRBV20-1, the J call TRBJ1-2; no clear D gene. This CDR3 region has 10 residues. Trimming stripped 2 bases from V and 7 bases from J, with 5 bases between. The germline V gene encodes CDR1 DFQATT and CDR2 SNEGSKA (reference sequence). This CDR3 reads CSARLGGYTF. In DNA form, the CDR3 reads TGCAGTGCTAGATTAGGTGGCTACACCTTC.

The DNA of the CDR3 is TGTGCCAGCAGCTTAGTTCGGTTAGATACGCAGTATTTT. It translates to CASSLVRLDTQYF. The chain links TRBV11-2 to TRBJ2-3; D remains unclear. Germline CDR1 and CDR2: SGHAT and FQNNGV. V dropped 1 base and J dropped 5 bases, with 7 bases sitting between them. This CDR3 comprises 13 residues.

The chain employs TRBV4-3 and TRBJ2-2; a weak D match, TRBD2 (6 bases). Trimming took off 0 bases at V and 9 bases at J, with 14 bases between the two ends. The length of the CDR3 is 15 residues. Germline V gene lookup returns CDR1 LGHNA and CDR2 YSLEER. This CDR3 is CASSQDRIRERELFF. CDR3 bases: TGCGCCAGCAGCCAAGATCGGATTCGGGAGAGGGAGCTGTTTTTT.

V and J are TRBV19 and TRBJ1-4; D perhaps matches TRBD1 (6 bases). The CDR3 loop spans 15 amino acids. The germline V and J ends were trimmed by 4 bases and 3 bases, with 12 bases remaining between them. The V gene's germline CDR1 is LNHDA and CDR2 SQIVND (reference sequence). The CDR3 loop is CASSKQGRANEKLFF. The CDR3 DNA sequence: TGTGCCAGTAGTAAACAGGGAAGGGCTAATGAAAAACTGTTTTTT.